This TCR beta chain was captured by sequencing in a study of post-analysis software for immune sequencing data. General study points: In patients, TRBV5-6, TRBV5-1 and TRBV20-1 belonged to roughly five TRBV segments found more frequently than in controls.

Unique molecular identifiers were present in the TCR beta cDNA libraries. One entry per CDR3 protein results from TCRdb running MiXCR on the PCR reads. The sample consists of a few hundred thousand distinct CDR3 sequences, 30% to 40% of them appearing once. The sample holds a few counts of this clonotype. Its antigen is as yet unknown. This CDR3 is built from 13 residues. V gave up 5 bases and J gave up 4 bases, with 11 bases separating them. Germline CDR1 MNHEY, CDR2 SVGAGI. This sequence joins TRBV6-5 and TRBJ1-2; D is unresolved. The TCR sequence derives from a girl aged 2-17 years with multiple sclerosis. Sequencing used blood. CDR3 amino acids: CASSPHPVYGYTF. The CDR3 DNA reads TGTGCCAGCAGTCCCCATCCCGTCTATGGCTACACCTTC.